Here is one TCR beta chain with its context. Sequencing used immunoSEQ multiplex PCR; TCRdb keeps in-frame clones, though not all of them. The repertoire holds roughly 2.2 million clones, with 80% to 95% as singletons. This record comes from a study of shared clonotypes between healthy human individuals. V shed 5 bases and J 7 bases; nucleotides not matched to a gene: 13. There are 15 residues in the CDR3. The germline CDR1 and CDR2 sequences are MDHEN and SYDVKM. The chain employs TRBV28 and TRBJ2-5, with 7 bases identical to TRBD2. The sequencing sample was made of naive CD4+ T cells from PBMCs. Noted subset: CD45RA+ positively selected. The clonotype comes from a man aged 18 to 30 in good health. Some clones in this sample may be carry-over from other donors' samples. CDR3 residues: CASSDGGGNIGTQYF. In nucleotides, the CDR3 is TGTGCCAGCAGTGATGGGGGGGGAAATATTGGGACCCAGTACTTC.